The present TCR beta chain was sequenced within a study of T cells after yellow fever vaccination. Each CDR3 protein is one row after TCRdb ran MiXCR on the 5' RACE reads. The data hold 300,000 to 450,000 distinct CDR3 sequences, with under 7.5% observed a single time. The study, taken as a whole, reports: The booster saw the reappearance of most primary-vaccination clones (around 96% CD4, 70% to 90% CD8). Within FACS-sorted repertoires, abundant clonotypes contaminating from the bulk population could be present.

There are many counts of this clonotype. The antigen is unknown. Sequenced here: PBMCs, sampled 5 days after the yellow fever booster vaccination. The origin of this receptor is a man aged 25 to 45 who received the YFV17D yellow fever vaccine.

Written as DNA, the CDR3 is TGTGCCAGCGGGCCGTCGGGGGGTAATCAGCCCCAGCATTTT. Protein sequence: CASGPSGGNQPQHF. This chain connects TRBV6-2 or TRBV6-3 to TRBJ1-5, with D maybe TRBD1 (5 bases). The germline CDR1 and CDR2 sequences are MNHEY and SVGEGT. V was trimmed by 8 bases and J by 4 bases, leaving 15 bases between them. There are 14 residues in the CDR3.